This note documents a single T cell receptor beta chain sequence. What this receptor recognizes is not known. Nothing much larger sits one base from this clone, and base qualities are not available. The data belong to a study of T-cell reconstitution after alpha-beta-depleted transplantation in children (dated by TCRdb to the mid-2010s). Looking at the study overall: The study quantitatively tracked T-cell immune reconstitution after TCRalphabeta/CD19-depleted allogeneic hematopoietic cell transplantation in children using TCR repertoire profiling.

V is cut back by 4 bases and J by 4 bases, with 6 bases in the junction unmatched. CDR1 and CDR2, per the germline V gene, are SGHRS and YFSETQ. The CDR3 measures 15 amino acids from cysteine to phenylalanine. CDR3 DNA is the only sequence kept; it has 45 bases, read in frame from the first base. Library preparation employed PCR. Sequencing instrument: Illumina HiSeq 2500. Molecular barcoding was employed in the preparation of TCR libraries, with unique molecular identifiers being used to normalize TCRbeta repertoire quantification. The public reads were reanalyzed by TCRdb: fastp trimming at Q25, MiXCR alignment, in-frame beta chains only. Each entry merges the rows of one CDR3 protein and shows their most common DNA and genes. Here the sample has hundreds of thousands of distinct CDR3 sequences; approximately 17% occur a single time. Together, the top ten hold 0.85% to 1.3% of the sample.

The sample here was PBMCs from the stem cell graft donor, taken from the stem cell graft. The rearranged chain carries TRBV5-1 and TRBJ2-1; 9 middle bases align to TRBD1. This sequence was found in a human donor who donated a stem cell graft to a child with acute myeloid leukemia. Here the CDR3 is given as CASSRGTGIYNEQFF. The bases read TGCGCCAGCAGCCGGGGGACAGGGATTTACAATGAGCAGTTCTTC.